The TCR beta chain described here comes from a study of T cells after yellow fever vaccination. Findings and limits, study-wide: Though it reached lower strength, the secondary response hit its peak faster, day 5 versus 15.

Germline CDR1 and CDR2: LGHDT and YNNKEL (reference sequence). V dropped 8 bases and J dropped 1 base, with 15 bases sitting between them. This CDR3 contains 14 residues. In TCRdb, the 5' RACE reads were re-called with MiXCR into one record per CDR3 protein. The data hold over 35,000 distinct CDR3 sequences, with more than 6% observed a single time. This clonotype was recorded at least ten times. The sample was PBMCs, either bulk or a sorted T-cell subset (CD4+, CD8+, memory, or dextramer-sorted; not recorded which), taken 45 days after the yellow fever booster vaccination. This TCR derives from a man aged 25-45 years who received the YFV17D yellow fever vaccine. The J gene is TRBJ2-7, the V gene TRBV3-1, with D perhaps given as TRBD1 or TRBD2 (7 bases each). For the CDR3, the DNA is TGTGCCAGCCAACCAGGGGGGGGGTCCTACGAGCAGTACTTC. Translating it yields CASQPGGGSYEQYF.